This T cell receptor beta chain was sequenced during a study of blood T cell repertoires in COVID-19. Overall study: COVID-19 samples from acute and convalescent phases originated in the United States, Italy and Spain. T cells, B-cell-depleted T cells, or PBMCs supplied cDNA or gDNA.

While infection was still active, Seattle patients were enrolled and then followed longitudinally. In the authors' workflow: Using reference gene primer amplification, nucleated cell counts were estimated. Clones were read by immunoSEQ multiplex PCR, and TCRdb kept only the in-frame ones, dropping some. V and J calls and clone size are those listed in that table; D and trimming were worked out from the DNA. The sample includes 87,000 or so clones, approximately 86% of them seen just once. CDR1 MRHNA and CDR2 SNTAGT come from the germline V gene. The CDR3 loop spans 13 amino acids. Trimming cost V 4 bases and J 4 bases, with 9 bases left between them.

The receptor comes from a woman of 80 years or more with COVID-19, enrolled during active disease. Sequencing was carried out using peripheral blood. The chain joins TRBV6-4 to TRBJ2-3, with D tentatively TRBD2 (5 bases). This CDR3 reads CASSGELADTQYF. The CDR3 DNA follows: TGTGCCAGCAGTGGGGAGCTCGCAGATACGCAGTATTTT.